The entry that follows covers one TCR beta chain sequence. The junction shows a germline mismatch at one end, possibly a read error. Different DNA sequences within this sample yield the same CDR3. Germline values: CDR1 SEHNR, CDR2 FQNEAQ (reference sequence). CDR3 length: 12 amino acids. This entry comes from a study of cytomegalovirus exposure and HLA in healthy donors. This PCR relied on a set of 60 Vbeta primers and 13 Jbeta primers. Produced via immunoSEQ multiplex PCR; TCRdb's table is partial and in-frame only. The sample has over 55,000 clones, approximately 63% seen once. Sample: PBMCs. The chain has TRBV7-9 and TRBJ1-2; no clear D gene. This TCR came from a woman aged 45-59 years in good health and CMV-seropositive. The CDR3 nucleotides read TGCGCCAGCAGCCCTTCTAACTATGGCTACACCTTC. Translating it yields CASSPSNYGYTF.